Each of the 19 T cell receptor beta chains below was sequenced from the same sample in a study of blood T cells in healthy people across ages. Next came a second PCR, run for about 7 to 12 cycles, which used a sample-barcoded 5' primer along with a J-beta primer mix. TCRdb redid the calling of the 5' RACE reads with MiXCR, one entry per CDR3 protein. The repertoire holds 750,000 to 850,000 distinct CDR3 sequences, 20% to 25% seen once, with under 4.5% in the top ten. This sample also appeared in a second study, on T cells of mothers and their children.

Sequences were obtained from blood. The receptors come from a boy between 5 and 17 years old in good health.

The chain uses TRBV5-1 and TRBJ1-2; 8 bases fit TRBD1. Germline values: CDR1 SGHRS, CDR2 YFSETQ. V lost 4 bases, J lost 4 bases, and 6 bases stayed unmatched. The length of the CDR3 is 14 residues. The CDR3 protein is CASSMDRAPYGYTF. The CDR3 nucleotides read TGCGCCAGCAGCATGGACAGGGCACCCTATGGCTACACCTTC.

The chain employs TRBV30 and TRBJ2-5; D gene ambiguous. The DNA end is more similar to TRBJ2-1, so the J call may be wrong. The CDR3 totals 12 residues. CDR1 GTSNPN and CDR2 SVGIG come from the germline V gene (reference sequence). Written as DNA, the CDR3 is TGTGCCTGGAGTGTCGAGGAGAATGAGCAGTTCTTC. Encoded protein: CAWSVEENEQFF.

This clonotype was recorded at least ten times. In nucleotides, the CDR3 is TGTGCCAGCAGCCCCTACCAACCATCAGGAGTCAATGGCTACACCTTC. Protein product: CASSPYQPSGVNGYTF. The chain links TRBV7-2 to TRBJ1-2; D unresolved. Germline V CDR1 and CDR2: SGHTA, FQGNSA. Trimming removed 5 bases from V and 6 bases from J, with 22 bases in between. The CDR3 has 16 amino acids.

This chain uses TRBV18 with TRBJ1-6, with 9 bases that match TRBD1. The CDR3 consists of 15 residues. CDR1 is KGHSH, CDR2 LQKENI, per germline. The J segment lost 5 bases and the V segment lost 3 bases, leaving 2 bases of the junction unmatched. CDR3 bases: TGTGCCAGCTCACCGGGACAGGGTCATAATTCACCCCTCCACTTT. Encoded protein: CASSPGQGHNSPLHF.

This clonotype showed up just a few times. V and J are TRBV9 and TRBJ1-1; a possible D gene is TRBD1 (5 bases). Per germline, CDR1 SGDLS and CDR2 YYNGEE. The CDR3 has 12 residues. Trimming cost V 7 bases and J 6 bases, with 13 bases left between them. The CDR3 region has the DNA TGTGCCAGCTCGGGGGATTCCCCTGAAGCTTTCTTT. Translation gives CASSGDSPEAFF.

The chain is built from TRBV20-1 and TRBJ2-3; the D is unclear. Trimming stripped 6 bases from V and 1 base from J, with 8 bases between. Germline CDR1 DFQATT, CDR2 SNEGSKA (reference sequence). The CDR3 runs 12 residues. CDR3 bases: TGCAGTGCCCCCGGGCGCACAGATACGCAGTATTTT. Its protein is CSAPGRTDTQYF.

This clonotype occurred a few times. This sequence joins TRBV29-1 and TRBJ2-5; a weak D match, TRBD1 (6 bases). The DNA end is a closer match to TRBJ2-1, so the J assignment may be wrong. CDR3 length: 13 amino acids. From germline, CDR1 is SQVTM and CDR2 ANQGSEA. The CDR3 is CSVGQGYYNEQFF. The CDR3 DNA sequence: TGCAGCGTTGGGCAGGGGTACTACAATGAGCAGTTCTTC.

This clonotype was detected only a few times. V is TRBV20-1 and J is TRBJ1-6, with D possibly being TRBD1 (5 bases). The CDR3 totals 12 residues. Trimming left V 3 bases short and J 12 bases short, with 12 bases between. The germline CDR1 and CDR2 sequences are DFQATT and SNEGSKA (reference sequence). CDR3 residues: CSARTGGQPLHF. In DNA, the CDR3 is TGCAGTGCTAGGACCGGCGGACAACCCCTCCACTTT.

J is TRBJ1-2 and V is TRBV28, with 7 bases fitting TRBD1. Germline CDR1 MDHEN, CDR2 SYDVKM. The CDR3 is 14 amino acids. V shed 6 bases and J 8 bases; nucleotides not matched to a gene: 12. The CDR3 coding sequence is TGTGCCAGCAGCCTCACCGGAGGGGGCGGAGGCTACACCTTC. This gives the protein CASSLTGGGGGYTF.

CDR3 region: CASSLFDIQYF. CDR3 DNA sequence: TGTGCCAGCAGTTTATTTGACATTCAGTACTTC. V and J are TRBV12-3 or TRBV12-4 and TRBJ2-4; no firm D call. Trimming removed 2 bases at V and 8 bases at J, with 4 bases between. The CDR3 extends over 11 amino acids.

This chain uses TRBV10-3 with TRBJ1-3; D unclear. V gave up 4 bases and J gave up 0 bases, with 13 bases separating them. Germline CDR1 ENHRY, CDR2 SYGVKD. This CDR3 region has 16 residues. CDR3 residues: CAISVVPWGSGNTIYF. The DNA for the CDR3 is TGTGCCATCAGTGTCGTTCCGTGGGGCTCTGGAAACACCATATATTTT.

Written as DNA, the CDR3 is TGCGCCAGCAGCCAGGACTTACAGGGTAAACTGTTTTTT. It yields the protein CASSQDLQGKLFF. V usage is TRBV4-3 and J usage is TRBJ1-4, with D possibly TRBD1 on 6 matching bases. Germline CDR1 LGHNA, CDR2 YSLEER. The CDR3 is 13 residues long. Trimming removed 3 bases from V and 11 bases from J, with 13 bases in between.

The J gene is TRBJ2-1, the V gene TRBV29-1; TRBD2 aligns across 10 bases. Germline lookup yields CDR1 SQVTM and CDR2 ANQGSEA. The CDR3 length is 16 residues. Germline trimming cut 0 bases from V and 5 bases from J; bases unmatched to any gene: 7. The CDR3 region is CSVEDLTSGPNNEQFF. DNA for the CDR3: TGCAGCGTTGAAGATTTGACTAGCGGGCCCAACAATGAGCAGTTCTTC.

This clonotype was counted only a few times. The rearrangement links TRBV9 to TRBJ1-1, with D maybe TRBD1 (5 bases). Trimming took 3 bases from V and 4 from J, leaving 13 bases between them. CDR3 size: 14 residues. CDR1 is SGDLS, CDR2 YYNGEE, per germline. The CDR3 region is CASSAGTAATEAFF. CDR3 coding DNA: TGTGCCAGCAGCGCCGGGACCGCGGCCACTGAAGCTTTCTTT.

The chain joins TRBV4-3 to TRBJ1-2; TRBD1 agrees at 11 bases. The CDR3 covers 15 residues. V trimming: 2 bases; J trimming: 8 bases; junction bases outside the gene matches: 7. Per germline, CDR1 LGHNA and CDR2 YSLEER. DNA for the CDR3: TGCGCCAGCAGCCAATTGGGACAGGGGGAGGGAGGCTACACCTTC. It yields the protein CASSQLGQGEGGYTF.

The J gene is TRBJ2-5, the V gene TRBV28; D is possibly TRBD1 (5 bases). In germline, CDR1 is MDHEN, CDR2 SYDVKM. The CDR3 runs to 14 residues. V gave up 1 base and J gave up 4 bases, with 10 bases separating them. Here the CDR3 reads CASSLSTGSETQYF. The CDR3 DNA is TGTGCCAGCAGTTTATCTACAGGTTCAGAGACCCAGTACTTC. Drawing the rest from reference TRBV28 and TRBJ2-5, the complete variable domain is DVKVTQSSRYLVKRTGEKVFLECVQDMDHENMFWYRQDPGLGLRLIYFSYDVKMKEKGDIPEGYSVSREKKERFSLILESASTNQTSMYLCASSLSTGSETQYFGPGTRLLVL.

This clonotype was seen a handful of times. The chain couples TRBV6-6 to TRBJ2-7, with a possible D match to TRBD2 (5 bases). This CDR3 region has 11 residues. V gave up 3 bases and J gave up 6 bases, with 6 bases separating them. The germline V gene encodes CDR1 MNHNY and CDR2 SVGAGI (reference sequence). The CDR3 spells CASSYGSEQYF. As DNA, the CDR3 is TGTGCCAGCAGTTATGGGAGCGAGCAGTACTTC.

This clonotype was counted only a few times. This chain connects TRBV28 to TRBJ1-6, with 11 positions matching TRBD1. The CDR3 contains 15 residues. V shed 6 bases, J shed 6 bases, and the junction held 4 bases outside the gene matches. Germline-derived CDR1 and CDR2 are MDHEN and SYDVKM. CDR3 coding DNA: TGTGCCAGCAGATCCGGGACAGGGGGTAATTCACCCCTCCACTTT. Amino acids: CASRSGTGGNSPLHF.

This chain connects TRBV4-1 to TRBJ2-5; D ambiguous. The DNA end favors TRBJ2-1, so the J call may be wrong. Germline loops: CDR1 MGHRA, CDR2 YSYEKL. The CDR3 has 12 residues. The CDR3, as DNA: TGCGCCAGCAGCCCACGGCGTACTGAGCAGTTCTTC. This encodes CASSPRRTEQFF.